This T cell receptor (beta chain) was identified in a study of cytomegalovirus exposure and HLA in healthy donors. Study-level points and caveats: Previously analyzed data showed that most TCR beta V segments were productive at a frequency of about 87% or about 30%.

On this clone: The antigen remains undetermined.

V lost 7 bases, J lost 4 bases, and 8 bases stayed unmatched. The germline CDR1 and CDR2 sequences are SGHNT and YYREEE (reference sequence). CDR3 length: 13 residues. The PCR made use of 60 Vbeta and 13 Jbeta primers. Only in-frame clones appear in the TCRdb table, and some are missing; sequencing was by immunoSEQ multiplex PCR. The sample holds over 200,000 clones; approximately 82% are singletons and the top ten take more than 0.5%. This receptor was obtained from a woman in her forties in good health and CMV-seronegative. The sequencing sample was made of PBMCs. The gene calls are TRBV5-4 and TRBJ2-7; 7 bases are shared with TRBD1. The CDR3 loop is CASGLGTAYEQYF. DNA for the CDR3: TGTGCCAGCGGCCTCGGGACAGCATACGAGCAGTACTTC.